The 29 T cell receptor beta chains below were found in one sample sequenced in a study of blood T cell repertoires in COVID-19. This table comes from immunoSEQ multiplex PCR, and its TCRdb copy is limited to in-frame clones, with some not included. In the table there are approximately 210,000 clones, about four fifths of which are singletons. Sequenced material: peripheral blood. These TCRs come from a woman aged 40 to 55 with acute or convalescent COVID-19.

J is TRBJ2-5 and V is TRBV29-1, with 7 nucleotides matching TRBD1. Looked up from germline, CDR1 is SQVTM and CDR2 is ANQGSEA. This CDR3 has 13 residues. The V gene end was trimmed by 6 bases and the J gene end by 2 bases; junction bases not matched to a gene: 6. The CDR3 reads CSVTGQLQETQYF. DNA for the CDR3: TGCAGCGTCACGGGACAGCTTCAAGAGACCCAGTACTTC.

This chain links TRBV24-1 with TRBJ2-3; possible D gene TRBD2, 5 bases. V was trimmed by 4 bases and J by 3 bases, leaving 13 bases between them. This CDR3 is built from 15 residues. CDR1 and CDR2 (germline): KGHDR, SFDVKD. The CDR3: CATSDSGRSTDTQYF. The CDR3 nucleotides read TGTGCCACCAGTGACAGCGGCCGGAGTACAGATACGCAGTATTTT.

The rearrangement links TRBV15 to TRBJ2-5; D may be TRBD1 (5 bases). The CDR3 is 13 residues long. Trimming shortened V by 5 bases and J by 1 base, and 8 bases separated the two germline ends. CDR1 and CDR2 (germline): LNHNV, YYDKDF (reference sequence). The CDR3 here is CATSGRVQETQYF. The CDR3 DNA reads TGTGCCACCAGCGGCAGGGTCCAAGAGACCCAGTACTTC.

The table lists this clone with a count of one. The chain uses TRBV11-2 and TRBJ2-3; D is possibly TRBD2 (6 bases). V was shortened by 3 bases and J by 8 bases, with 9 bases between the two germline ends. CDR3 length: 12 amino acids. CDR1 and CDR2 from the germline V gene are SGHAT and FQNNGV. CDR3 nucleotides: TGTGCCAGCAGCTTCGGGGGAGGTACGCAGTATTTT. It yields the protein CASSFGGGTQYF.

The V gene is TRBV7-9, the J gene TRBJ2-7; 11 bases fit TRBD2. Germline loops: CDR1 SEHNR, CDR2 FQNEAQ (reference sequence). This CDR3 spans 15 amino acids. The V gene end was trimmed by 5 bases and the J gene end by 6 bases; junction bases not matched to a gene: 9. Here the CDR3 reads CASSPSLLAGGEQYF. CDR3 sequence (DNA): TGTGCCAGCAGCCCCTCTCTCCTAGCGGGAGGCGAGCAGTACTTC.

This clone has only one observation. V and J are TRBV9 and TRBJ2-2, with 7 bases aligning to TRBD2. Germline CDR1 reads SGDLS; CDR2 reads YYNGEE. V lost 0 bases and J lost 5; bases outside the gene matches: 4. CDR3 length equals 15 residues. CDR3 loop: CASSVGGSATGELFF. As DNA, the CDR3 is TGTGCCAGCAGCGTAGGCGGGAGCGCGACCGGGGAGCTGTTTTTT.

The CDR3: CASIWAGDTGELFF. The DNA of the CDR3 is TGCGCCAGCATCTGGGCAGGGGATACCGGGGAGCTGTTTTTT. This chain links TRBV10-2 with TRBJ2-2; maybe TRBD1 (6 bases). The CDR3 consists of 14 residues. The V end lost 7 bases, the J end lost 5 bases, and 14 bases lay between the germline ends. Germline lookup yields CDR1 WSHSY and CDR2 SAAADI.

The rearrangement links TRBV5-1 to TRBJ1-2; a weak D match, TRBD1 (5 bases). Germline V gene sequence: CDR1 SGHRS, CDR2 YFSETQ. V was clipped by 0 bases and J by 4 bases, with 16 bases between them. CDR3 length: 16 amino acids. Here the CDR3 reads CASSLGPVSGGYGYTF. The CDR3 DNA is TGCGCCAGCAGCTTGGGCCCCGTTTCCGGGGGCTATGGCTACACCTTC.

The sample holds a few counts of this clone. The chain has TRBV2 and TRBJ1-1; D is possibly TRBD1 (5 bases). Germline V lookup: CDR1 SNHLY, CDR2 FYNNEI. The CDR3 contains 14 residues. Trimming cost V 6 bases and J 4 bases, with 15 bases left between them. The CDR3 DNA reads TGTGCCAGCAGCTCTGAAGGGGTGGGCACTGAAGCTTTCTTT. Its protein is CASSSEGVGTEAFF.

This clone has a single count. The chain recombines TRBV19 with TRBJ2-2; D is perhaps TRBD2 (5 bases). The germline V gene has CDR1 LNHDA and CDR2 SQIVND (reference sequence). CDR3 size: 14 residues. Trimming removed 3 bases at V and 2 bases at J, with 7 bases between. The CDR3 loop is CASSIEGNTGELFF. The DNA of the CDR3 is TGTGCCAGTAGTATTGAGGGAAACACCGGGGAGCTGTTTTTT.

The chain is built from TRBV19 and TRBJ1-3; D remains unclear. The germline CDR1 and CDR2 sequences are LNHDA and SQIVND (reference sequence). V was clipped by 7 bases and J by 0 bases, with 19 bases between them. This CDR3 contains 17 residues. The CDR3 DNA follows: TGTGCCAGTATAAGGCCCCCTGGGCAGAACTCTGGAAACACCATATATTTT. Its protein is CASIRPPGQNSGNTIYF. The full variable domain, with the rest looked up from reference TRBV19 and TRBJ1-3, is DGGITQSPKYLFRKEGQNVTLSCEQNLNHDAMYWYRQDPGQGLRLIYYSQIVNDFQKGDIAEGYSVSREKKESFPLTVTSAQKNPTAFYLCASIRPPGQNSGNTIYFGEGSWLTVV.

J is TRBJ2-5 and V is TRBV25-1; TRBD2 aligns across 14 bases. The V segment lost 6 bases and the J segment 14 bases; nucleotides outside the gene matches: 14. Germline assignment: CDR1 MGHDK and CDR2 SYGVNS. The length of the CDR3 is 15 residues. This CDR3 is CASSEAGTSGSPFYF. The CDR3 coding sequence is TGTGCCAGCAGCGAAGCCGGGACTAGCGGGAGCCCGTTTTACTTC.

This rearrangement joins TRBV2 to TRBJ2-7, with unresolved D. CDR1 and CDR2 from the germline V gene are SNHLY and FYNNEI. The CDR3 loop spans 13 amino acids. Trimming removed 7 bases at V and 2 bases at J, with 12 bases between. The CDR3 DNA reads as TGTGCCAGCAAACAACAAAAAGCCTACGAGCAGTACTTC. Translated, it gives CASKQQKAYEQYF.

V is TRBV13 and J is TRBJ1-2; D ambiguous. Germline CDR1 PRHDT, CDR2 FYEKMQ (reference sequence). The CDR3 consists of 13 residues. The V end lost 5 bases, the J end lost 8 bases, and 15 bases lay between the germline ends. The DNA of the CDR3 is TGTGCCAGCAGCCCTCTCCCCGGGTGGGGCTACACCTTC. Amino acid sequence: CASSPLPGWGYTF.

The J gene is TRBJ2-7, the V gene TRBV6-5; tentatively, D is TRBD1 (5 bases). V was trimmed by 7 bases and J by 11 bases, leaving 18 bases between them. The CDR3 runs to 12 residues. CDR1 and CDR2 (germline): MNHEY, SVGAGI. CDR3 DNA: TGTGCCAGCATCTCCTCGACAGAATTGGAGTACTTC. It specifies CASISSTELEYF.

The chain couples TRBV29-1 to TRBJ1-2, with a weak D call TRBD1 (6 bases). The CDR3 has 11 residues. Trimming stripped 4 bases from V and 6 bases from J, with 9 bases between. Germline V gives CDR1 SQVTM, CDR2 ANQGSEA. CDR3: CSVGDIDGYTF. CDR3 nucleotides: TGCAGCGTTGGGGACATCGATGGCTACACCTTC.

The chain recombines TRBV6-5 with TRBJ2-2; TRBD2 might be the D (5 bases). The CDR3 covers 13 residues. Germline CDR1 is MNHEY and CDR2 is SVGAGI. V dropped 7 bases and J dropped 6 bases, with 12 bases sitting between them. The CDR3 sequence is CASTPSRAGELFF. Written as DNA, the CDR3 is TGTGCCAGCACCCCCTCGCGGGCCGGGGAGCTGTTTTTT.

V gene TRBV6-1 combines with J gene TRBJ2-1; a weak D match, TRBD1 (6 bases). Trimming took 6 bases from V and 7 from J, leaving 16 bases between them. The germline gives CDR1 MNHNS, CDR2 SASEGT. CDR3 length equals 14 residues. CDR3 residues: CASRSSYQGNEQFF. CDR3 DNA sequence: TGTGCCAGCAGATCCTCATATCAGGGGAATGAGCAGTTCTTC.

Concerning this clone itself: The same CDR3 is also encoded by other DNA sequences in this sample. The CDR3 region has the DNA TGTGCCAGTATCGATTTGGGGGGGGCCGAAGCTTTCTTT. This translates into CASIDLGGAEAFF. The rearrangement joins TRBV19 to TRBJ1-1, with D perhaps TRBD1 (6 bases). From germline, CDR1 is LNHDA and CDR2 SQIVND (reference sequence). The CDR3 runs to 13 residues. Trimming took 7 bases from V and 8 from J, leaving 17 bases between them.

The chain carries TRBV18 and TRBJ1-2, with TRBD1 matching over 7 bases. The CDR3 covers 13 residues. J was trimmed by 3 bases and V by 2 bases; bases with no gene match: 0. The germline V gene encodes CDR1 KGHSH and CDR2 LQKENI. The CDR3 sequence: CASSPTGDYGYTF. The CDR3 bases are TGTGCCAGCTCACCAACAGGGGACTATGGCTACACCTTC. Combining the CDR3 with reference TRBV18 and TRBJ1-2 gives the whole variable domain NAGVMQNPRHLVRRRGQEARLRCSPMKGHSHVYWYRQLPEEGLKFMVYLQKENIIDESGMPKERFSAEFPKEGPSILRIQQVVRGDSAAYFCASSPTGDYGYTFGSGTRLTVV.

This chain uses TRBV6-1 with TRBJ2-2; 11 bases line up with TRBD2. The V segment lost 6 bases and the J segment 4 bases; nucleotides outside the gene matches: 16. CDR3 length equals 19 residues. Germline values: CDR1 MNHNS, CDR2 SASEGT. The CDR3 reads CASRERLASLAGGTGELFF. DNA of the CDR3: TGTGCCAGCAGGGAACGATTAGCTAGTCTAGCGGGGGGCACCGGGGAGCTGTTTTTT.

The rearrangement joins TRBV21-1 to TRBJ2-2; the table names TRBD2, a call not compared with the DNA. TRBV21-1 is tagged as a pseudogene. This CDR3 is built from 18 residues. The CDR3 DNA reads TGTGCCAGCAGCGAGGGACTAGCGGGAGGGCCCGGCACCGGGGAGCTGTTTTTT. It encodes CASSEGLAGGPGTGELFF.

V and J are TRBV7-2 and TRBJ2-7, with 9 bases aligning to TRBD2. The ends lost 1 base at V and 3 bases at J; junction bases unmatched: 4. Germline loops: CDR1 SGHTA, CDR2 FQGNSA. CDR3 length: 15 residues. The CDR3 loop reads CASSLGASGDYEQYF. For the CDR3, the DNA is TGTGCCAGCAGCTTAGGGGCTAGCGGGGACTACGAGCAGTACTTC.

This clone was seen only once. The chain is built from TRBV30 and TRBJ2-2; 11 nucleotides agree with TRBD2. This CDR3 has 17 amino acids. The trim removed 4 bases at V and 1 base at J, leaving 8 bases unmatched. CDR1 and CDR2 from the germline V gene are GTSNPN and SVGIG (reference sequence). CDR3 coding DNA: TGTGCCTGGACGGCTAGCGGGGGGAATTGGAACACCGGGGAGCTGTTTTTT. Its protein is CAWTASGGNWNTGELFF.

This clone was observed a single time. The rearrangement uses TRBV10-3 and TRBJ1-1; D is undetermined. Germline CDR1 is ENHRY and CDR2 is SYGVKD. V was clipped by 4 bases and J by 5 bases, with 11 bases between them. The CDR3 has 13 residues. The CDR3 region is CAISGGSGTEAFF. The CDR3 DNA follows: TGTGCCATCAGTGGCGGGTCGGGGACTGAAGCTTTCTTT.

The chain carries TRBV29-1 and TRBJ2-7; D is unclear. Looked up from germline, CDR1 is SQVTM and CDR2 is ANQGSEA. V dropped 4 bases and J dropped 1 base, with 8 bases sitting between them. This CDR3 is 12 amino acids long. The CDR3 DNA reads TGCAGCGTTGTTGCCAGTTCCTACGAGCAGTACTTC. Amino acids: CSVVASSYEQYF.

V gene TRBV2 combines with J gene TRBJ1-5, with D possibly being TRBD1 (5 bases). From germline, CDR1 is SNHLY and CDR2 FYNNEI. The CDR3 is 15 amino acids. The germline V and J ends were trimmed by 3 bases and 7 bases, with 16 bases remaining between them. The CDR3 DNA reads TGTGCCAGCAGTGATTCGGGGAGGGACGGGCAGCCCCAGCATTTT. As protein: CASSDSGRDGQPQHF.

This rearrangement joins TRBV5-1 to TRBJ2-3, with 9 bases aligning to TRBD1. The CDR3 is 15 residues long. Per germline, CDR1 SGHRS and CDR2 YFSETQ. J was trimmed by 2 bases and V by 5 bases; bases with no gene match: 6. CDR3 in amino acids: CASSHRGQPTDTQYF. DNA of the CDR3: TGCGCCAGCAGTCACAGGGGGCAGCCCACAGATACGCAGTATTTT.

This sequence joins TRBV12-3 or TRBV12-4 and TRBJ2-2, with unresolved D. The CDR3 has 13 amino acids. V shed 3 bases and J shed 6 bases, with 8 bases lying between them. Written as DNA, the CDR3 is TGTGCCAGCAGTTTTCTCGGAGCCGGGGAGCTGTTTTTT. This codes for CASSFLGAGELFF.